The clone carrying this TCR beta chain was found once. The CDR3 totals 15 residues. The sample comes from a study of blood T cell repertoires in COVID-19. Study-level information: Sites in the United States, Italy and Spain provided acute and convalescent COVID-19 samples.

Study processing details: Reference gene primer amplification in the assay estimated nucleated cell counts. Profiling relied on immunoSEQ multiplex PCR, and the TCRdb table lists in-frame clones only, not all of them. V, J and clone size were drawn from that table, and D and trimming were deduced from the DNA. The sample contains roughly 100,000 clones, over 75% of which appear only once. The chain couples TRBV21-1 to TRBJ1-1; TRBD1, as called in the table, went unchecked against the DNA. TRBV21-1 is a pseudogene segment. The sample was peripheral blood. This clonotype originated in a human donor in a cohort sampled during active COVID-19. The DNA of the CDR3 is TGTGCCAGCAGCAAAGGGCCCAGGGAGAACACTGAAGCTTTCTTT. This gives the protein CASSKGPRENTEAFF.